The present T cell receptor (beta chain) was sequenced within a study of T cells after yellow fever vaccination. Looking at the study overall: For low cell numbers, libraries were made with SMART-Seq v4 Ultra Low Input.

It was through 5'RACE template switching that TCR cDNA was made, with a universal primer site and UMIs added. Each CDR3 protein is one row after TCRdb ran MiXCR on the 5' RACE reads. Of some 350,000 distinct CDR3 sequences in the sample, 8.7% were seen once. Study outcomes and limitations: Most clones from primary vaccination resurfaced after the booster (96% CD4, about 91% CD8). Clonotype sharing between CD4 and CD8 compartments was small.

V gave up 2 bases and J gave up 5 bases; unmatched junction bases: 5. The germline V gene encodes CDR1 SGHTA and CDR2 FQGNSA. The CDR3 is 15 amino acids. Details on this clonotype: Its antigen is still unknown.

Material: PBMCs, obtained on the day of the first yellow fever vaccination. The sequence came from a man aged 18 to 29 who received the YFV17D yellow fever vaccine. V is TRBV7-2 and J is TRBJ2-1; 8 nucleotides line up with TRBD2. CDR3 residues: CASSLSSGGNNEQFF. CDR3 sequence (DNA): TGTGCCAGCAGCTTATCCAGCGGGGGAAACAATGAGCAGTTCTTC.